One and the same sample provided the 18 T cell receptor beta chains below, sequenced in a study of blood T cell repertoires in COVID-19. Generated by immunoSEQ multiplex PCR, the TCRdb table keeps only in-frame clones and is missing some. The sample yields some 400,000 clones, about 89% seen once. The sample taken for sequencing was peripheral blood. Receptors were obtained from a woman aged 60-75 years with COVID-19, enrolled during active disease.

The chain couples TRBV20-1 to TRBJ1-2, with D possibly matching TRBD1 (5 bases). Germline CDR1 reads DFQATT; CDR2 reads SNEGSKA (reference sequence). The CDR3 runs 14 residues. V was clipped by 3 bases and J by 6 bases, with 17 bases between them. For the CDR3, the DNA is TGCAGTGCTAGTGGATGGACATCCCGGCATGGCTACACCTTC. Encoded protein: CSASGWTSRHGYTF.

The table lists this clone with a few counts. The chain uses TRBV2 and TRBJ1-6; D remains unclear. The CDR3 covers 14 residues. Trimming left V 4 bases short and J 2 bases short, with 6 bases between. CDR1 and CDR2 from the germline V gene are SNHLY and FYNNEI. For the CDR3, the DNA is TGTGCCAGCAGTGGCGGAGCCTATAATTCACCCCTCCACTTT. This gives the protein CASSGGAYNSPLHF.

This chain uses TRBV7-3 with TRBJ2-2; TRBD1 agrees at 9 bases. The CDR3 consists of 13 residues. V dropped 6 bases and J dropped 8; count of bases not matched to a gene: 4. Germline lookup yields CDR1 SGHTA and CDR2 FQGTGA. CDR3 nucleotide sequence: TGTGCCAGCAGGGGACAGGGAGGAGGGGAGCTGTTTTTT. It encodes CASRGQGGGELFF.

V gene TRBV25-1 combines with J gene TRBJ2-1; 11 positions match TRBD2. The junction had 12 bases not matched to a gene; V was cut back by 6 bases and J by 8 bases. CDR3 size: 16 residues. Germline V gives CDR1 MGHDK, CDR2 SYGVNS. The CDR3 loop is CASSSSGGRGNYEQFF. The CDR3 coding sequence is TGTGCCAGCAGCTCTAGCGGGGGGCGGGGGAATTATGAGCAGTTCTTC.

V and J are TRBV4-1 and TRBJ1-1, with D perhaps TRBD1 (5 bases). Between the trimmed V and J ends, which lost 3 bases and 0 bases, there was a span of 14 bases. CDR1 is MGHRA, CDR2 YSYEKL, per germline. The CDR3 has 16 residues. The CDR3 spells CASSHPDRNMNTEAFF. The CDR3 nucleotides are TGCGCCAGCAGCCACCCAGACAGAAATATGAACACTGAAGCTTTCTTT.

This sequence joins TRBV6-5 and TRBJ1-6; D gene uncertain. The germline V gene has CDR1 MNHEY and CDR2 SVGAGI. This CDR3 region has 15 residues. The V end was cut by 11 bases, the J end by 7 bases, with 21 bases between. The CDR3 loop is CACLLGGRGNSPLHF. The CDR3 coding sequence is TGTGCCTGCTTGCTTGGAGGGCGAGGGAATTCACCCCTCCACTTT.

The chain recombines TRBV30 with TRBJ1-1; D is perhaps TRBD1 (5 bases). There are 13 residues in the CDR3. Looked up from germline, CDR1 is GTSNPN and CDR2 is SVGIG (reference sequence). Trimming cost V 1 base and J 2 bases, with 8 bases left between them. The CDR3 coding sequence is TGTGCCTGGAGTGCCGACAGAAACACTGAAGCTTTCTTT. Encoded protein: CAWSADRNTEAFF.

This CDR3 is CATTRGETEKLFF. DNA for the CDR3: TGTGCCACTACCAGGGGCGAGACTGAAAAACTGTTTTTT. The chain links TRBV15 to TRBJ1-4; D possibly corresponds to TRBD1 (6 bases). Germline V gene lookup returns CDR1 LNHNV and CDR2 YYDKDF (reference sequence). The length of the CDR3 is 13 residues. V shed 9 bases and J shed 7 bases, with 15 bases lying between them.

The V and J genes are TRBV18 and TRBJ1-1; 8 bases are a match to TRBD1. Germline trimming cut 5 bases from V and 4 bases from J; bases unmatched to any gene: 6. From germline, CDR1 is KGHSH and CDR2 LQKENI. The CDR3 length is 14 residues. CDR3 in DNA: TGTGCCAGCTCAACCGGACAGGGAGGCACTGAAGCTTTCTTT. This encodes CASSTGQGGTEAFF.

This rearrangement joins TRBV5-1 to TRBJ1-2, with 7 bases identical to TRBD1. The CDR3 totals 14 residues. The V and J ends lost 1 base and 6 bases, in that order; junction bases with no gene match: 6. Germline V lookup: CDR1 SGHRS, CDR2 YFSETQ. CDR3 region: CASSLTGQVDGYTF. The CDR3 DNA is TGCGCCAGCAGCTTGACTGGACAGGTGGATGGCTACACCTTC.

This clone was seen at least ten times. The chain joins TRBV4-2 to TRBJ1-1, with TRBD1 identical over 9 bases. Germline V lookup: CDR1 LGHNA, CDR2 YNFKEQ. J gave up 5 bases and V 0 bases, and 7 bases lay outside the gene matches. The CDR3 totals 16 residues. The chain's CDR3 is CASSQETSTGGTEAFF. DNA for the CDR3: TGTGCCAGCAGCCAAGAAACGTCGACAGGGGGGACTGAAGCTTTCTTT.

This clone was recorded a few times. The chain is built from TRBV7-9 and TRBJ1-1, with D hard to call. Trimming removed 5 bases at V and 4 bases at J, with 11 bases between. The CDR3 has 13 amino acids. The germline V gene has CDR1 SEHNR and CDR2 FQNEAQ (reference sequence). The CDR3 DNA reads TGTGCCAGCAGCCTATCTTCCTCCACTGAAGCTTTCTTT. This encodes CASSLSSSTEAFF.

J is TRBJ2-2 and V is TRBV27; TRBD1 aligns across 10 bases. The CDR3 runs 17 residues. Germline lookup yields CDR1 MNHEY and CDR2 SMNVEV (reference sequence). V gave up 4 bases and J gave up 7 bases; unmatched junction bases: 12. CDR3 nucleotides: TGTGCCAGCAGTTCGGGACAGGGGCCAGGCCGTGGCGGGGAGCTGTTTTTT. Protein sequence: CASSSGQGPGRGGELFF.

The chain combines TRBV7-2 with TRBJ1-1, with a weak D call TRBD1 (6 bases). Per the germline V gene, CDR1 is SGHTA and CDR2 is FQGNSA. CDR3 size: 15 residues. V was pared by 1 base and J by 5 bases, with 14 bases between. Here the CDR3 reads CASSLDGGPGTEAFF. The DNA for the CDR3 is TGTGCCAGCAGCTTAGACGGGGGGCCGGGGACTGAAGCTTTCTTT. The full variable domain, its missing parts supplied by reference TRBV7-2 and TRBJ1-1, is GAGVSQSPSNKVTEKGKDVELRCDPISGHTALYWYRQSLGQGLEFLIYFQGNSAPDKSGLPSDRFSAERTGGSVSTLTIQRTQQEDSAVYLCASSLDGGPGTEAFFGQGTRLTVV.

This rearrangement joins TRBV6-4 to TRBJ1-5, with 8 bases that match TRBD1. Germline CDR1 MRHNA, CDR2 SNTAGT. V shed 9 bases and J 6 bases; nucleotides not matched to a gene: 13. The length of the CDR3 is 15 residues. The CDR3 reads CARVHVTGGSQPQHF. CDR3 sequence (DNA): TGTGCCAGAGTCCACGTTACAGGGGGGAGTCAGCCCCAGCATTTT.

The chain links TRBV7-9 to TRBJ1-3; 7 bases match TRBD1. V was pared by 0 bases and J by 2 bases, with 1 base of the junction left unmatched. The length of the CDR3 is 15 residues. Germline V gene sequence: CDR1 SEHNR, CDR2 FQNEAQ (reference sequence). CDR3 sequence reads: CASSLATGTGNTIYF. The CDR3 DNA sequence: TGTGCCAGCAGCTTAGCGACAGGGACTGGAAACACCATATATTTT.

V usage is TRBV14 and J usage is TRBJ1-2; 8 nucleotides line up with TRBD1. The CDR3 consists of 14 residues. Germline assignment: CDR1 SGHDN and CDR2 FVKESK. J gave up 6 bases and V 4 bases, and 7 bases lay outside the gene matches. CDR3 in amino acids: CASSRGQGWDGYTF. The CDR3, as DNA: TGTGCCAGCAGCCGCGGACAGGGTTGGGATGGCTACACCTTC.

The table lists this clone with a few counts. The CDR3 here is CASSLGGGNTEAFF. The CDR3 DNA sequence: TGTGCCAGCAGCTTGGGCGGGGGGAACACTGAAGCTTTCTTT. The chain combines TRBV7-6 with TRBJ1-1, with a tentative D call TRBD1 (5 bases). Per the germline V gene, CDR1 is SGHVS and CDR2 is FNYEAQ. CDR3 size: 14 residues. V was cut by 3 bases and J by 1 base, with 9 bases left in between.